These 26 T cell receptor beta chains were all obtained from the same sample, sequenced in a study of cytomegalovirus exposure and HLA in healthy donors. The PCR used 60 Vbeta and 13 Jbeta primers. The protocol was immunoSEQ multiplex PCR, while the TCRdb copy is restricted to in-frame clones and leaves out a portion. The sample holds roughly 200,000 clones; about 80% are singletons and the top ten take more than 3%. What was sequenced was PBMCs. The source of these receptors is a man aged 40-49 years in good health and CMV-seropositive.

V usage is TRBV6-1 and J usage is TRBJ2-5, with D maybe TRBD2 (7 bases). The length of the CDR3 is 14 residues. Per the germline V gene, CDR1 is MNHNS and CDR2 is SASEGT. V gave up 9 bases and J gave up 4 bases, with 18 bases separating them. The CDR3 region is CASSTRGAVETQYF. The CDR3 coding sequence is TGTGCCAGTTCCACCCGGGGGGCGGTAGAGACCCAGTACTTC.

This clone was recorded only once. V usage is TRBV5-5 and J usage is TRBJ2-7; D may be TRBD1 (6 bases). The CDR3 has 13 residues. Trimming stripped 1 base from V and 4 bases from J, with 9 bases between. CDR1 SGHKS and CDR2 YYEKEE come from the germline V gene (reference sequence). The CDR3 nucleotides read TGTGCCAGCAGCTTGCGGACAGCTTACGAGCAGTACTTC. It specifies CASSLRTAYEQYF.

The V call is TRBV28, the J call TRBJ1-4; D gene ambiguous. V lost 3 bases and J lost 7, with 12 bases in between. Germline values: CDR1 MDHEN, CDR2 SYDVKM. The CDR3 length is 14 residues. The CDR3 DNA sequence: TGTGCCAGCAGTTTGGGCTACCGGCGTGAAAAACTGTTTTTT. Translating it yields CASSLGYRREKLFF.

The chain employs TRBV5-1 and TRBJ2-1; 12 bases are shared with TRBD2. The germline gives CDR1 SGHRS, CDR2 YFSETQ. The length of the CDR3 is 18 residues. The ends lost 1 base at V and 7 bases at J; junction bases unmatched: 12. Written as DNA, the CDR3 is TGCGCCAGCAGCTTGAGAACCCCCCTAGCGGGAGGGAGTAATGAGCAGTTCTTC. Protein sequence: CASSLRTPLAGGSNEQFF.

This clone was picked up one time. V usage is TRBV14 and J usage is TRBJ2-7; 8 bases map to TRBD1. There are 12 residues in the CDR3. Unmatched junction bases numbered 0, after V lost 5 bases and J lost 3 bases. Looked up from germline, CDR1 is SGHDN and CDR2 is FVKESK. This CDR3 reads CASSGQGYEQYF. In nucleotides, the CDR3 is TGTGCCAGCAGCGGACAGGGCTACGAGCAGTACTTC.

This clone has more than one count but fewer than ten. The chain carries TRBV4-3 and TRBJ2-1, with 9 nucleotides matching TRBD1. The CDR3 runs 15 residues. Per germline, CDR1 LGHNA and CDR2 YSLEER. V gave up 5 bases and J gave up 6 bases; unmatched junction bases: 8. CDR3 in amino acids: CASSAGTGSFNEQFF. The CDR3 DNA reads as TGCGCCAGCAGCGCCGGGACAGGGAGTTTCAATGAGCAGTTCTTC.

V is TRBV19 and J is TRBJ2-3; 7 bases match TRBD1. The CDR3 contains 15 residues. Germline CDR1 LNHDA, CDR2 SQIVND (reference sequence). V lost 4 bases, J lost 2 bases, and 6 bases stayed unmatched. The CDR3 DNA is TGTGCCAGTAGTAATATACAGGGGATCACAGATACGCAGTATTTT. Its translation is CASSNIQGITDTQYF.

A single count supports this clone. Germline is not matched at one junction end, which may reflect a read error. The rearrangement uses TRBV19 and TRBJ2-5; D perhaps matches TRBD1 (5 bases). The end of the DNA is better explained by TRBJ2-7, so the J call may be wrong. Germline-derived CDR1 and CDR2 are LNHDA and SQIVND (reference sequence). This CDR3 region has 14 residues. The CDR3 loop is CASSTLDNANEQYF. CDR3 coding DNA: TGTGCCAGCAGTACCTTGGACAACGCTAACGAGCAGTACTTC.

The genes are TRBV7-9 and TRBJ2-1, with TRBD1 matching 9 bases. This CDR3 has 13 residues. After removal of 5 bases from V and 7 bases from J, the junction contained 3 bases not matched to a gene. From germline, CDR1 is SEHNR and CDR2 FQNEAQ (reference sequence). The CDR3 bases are TGTGCCAGCAGCACGACAGGGGGTAATGAGCAGTTCTTC. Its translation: CASSTTGGNEQFF.

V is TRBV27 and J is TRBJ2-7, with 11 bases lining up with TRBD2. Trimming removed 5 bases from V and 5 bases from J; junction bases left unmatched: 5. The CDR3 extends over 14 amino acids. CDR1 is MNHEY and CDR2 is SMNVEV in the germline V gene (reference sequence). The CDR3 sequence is CASSNSGRGHEQYF. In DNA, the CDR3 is TGTGCCAGCAGTAATAGCGGGAGGGGCCACGAGCAGTACTTC.

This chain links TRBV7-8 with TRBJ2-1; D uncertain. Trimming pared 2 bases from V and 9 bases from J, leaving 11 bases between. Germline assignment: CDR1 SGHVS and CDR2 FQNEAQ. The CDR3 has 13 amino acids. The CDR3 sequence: CASSLLDTFEQFF. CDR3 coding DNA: TGTGCCAGCAGCTTACTCGACACGTTTGAGCAGTTCTTC.

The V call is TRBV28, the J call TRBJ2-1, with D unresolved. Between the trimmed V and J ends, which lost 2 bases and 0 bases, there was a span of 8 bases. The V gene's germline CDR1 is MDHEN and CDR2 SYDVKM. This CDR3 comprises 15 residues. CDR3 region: CASSLALSSYNEQFF. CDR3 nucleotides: TGTGCCAGCAGTTTAGCCCTTAGCTCCTACAATGAGCAGTTCTTC.

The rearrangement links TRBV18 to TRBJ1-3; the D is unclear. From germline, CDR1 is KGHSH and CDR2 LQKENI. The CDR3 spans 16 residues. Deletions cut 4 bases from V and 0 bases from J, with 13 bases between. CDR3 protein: CASSRLTDSSGNTIYF. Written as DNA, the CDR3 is TGTGCCAGCTCACGCCTGACTGACTCCTCTGGAAACACCATATATTTT.

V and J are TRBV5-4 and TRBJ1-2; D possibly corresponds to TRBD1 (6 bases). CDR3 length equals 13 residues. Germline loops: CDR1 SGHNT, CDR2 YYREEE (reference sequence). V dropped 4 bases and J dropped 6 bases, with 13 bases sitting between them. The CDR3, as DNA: TGTGCCAGCAGCCTGGGGGGGCGCGATGGCTACACCTTC. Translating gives CASSLGGRDGYTF.

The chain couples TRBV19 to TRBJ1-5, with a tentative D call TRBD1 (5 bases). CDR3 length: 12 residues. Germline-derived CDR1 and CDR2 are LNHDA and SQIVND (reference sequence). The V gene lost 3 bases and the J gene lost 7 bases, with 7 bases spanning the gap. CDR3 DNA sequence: TGTGCCAGTAGTATGGGGCGACAGCCCCAGCATTTT. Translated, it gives CASSMGRQPQHF. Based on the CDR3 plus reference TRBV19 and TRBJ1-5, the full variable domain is DGGITQSPKYLFRKEGQNVTLSCEQNLNHDAMYWYRQDPGQGLRLIYYSQIVNDFQKGDIAEGYSVSREKKESFPLTVTSAQKNPTAFYLCASSMGRQPQHFGDGTRLSIL.

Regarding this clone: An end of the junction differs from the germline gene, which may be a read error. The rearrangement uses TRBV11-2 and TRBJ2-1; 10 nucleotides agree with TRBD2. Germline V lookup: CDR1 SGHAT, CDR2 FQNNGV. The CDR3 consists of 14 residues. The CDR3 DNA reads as TGTGCCAGCAGCCTAGAGCGGGAGGGAAATGAGCAGTTCTTC. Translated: CASSLEREGNEQFF.

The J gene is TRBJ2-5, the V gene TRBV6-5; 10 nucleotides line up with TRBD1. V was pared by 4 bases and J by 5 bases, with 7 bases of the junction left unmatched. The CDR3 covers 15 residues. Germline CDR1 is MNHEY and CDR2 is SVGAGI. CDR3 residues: CASSFRDRGRETQYF. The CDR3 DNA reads TGTGCCAGCAGTTTCCGGGACAGGGGCCGGGAGACCCAGTACTTC.

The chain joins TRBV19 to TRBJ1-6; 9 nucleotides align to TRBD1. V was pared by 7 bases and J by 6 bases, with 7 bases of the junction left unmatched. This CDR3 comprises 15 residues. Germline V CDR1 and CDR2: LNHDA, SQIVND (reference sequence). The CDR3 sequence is CASTLRTGVNSPLHF. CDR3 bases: TGTGCCAGTACCCTAAGGACAGGGGTTAATTCACCCCTCCACTTT.

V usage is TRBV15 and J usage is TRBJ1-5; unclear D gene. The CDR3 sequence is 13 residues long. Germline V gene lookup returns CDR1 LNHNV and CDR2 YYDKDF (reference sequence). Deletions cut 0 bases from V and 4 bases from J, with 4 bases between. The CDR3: CATSRDRNQPQHF. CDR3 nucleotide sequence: TGTGCCACCAGCAGAGATCGGAATCAGCCCCAGCATTTT.

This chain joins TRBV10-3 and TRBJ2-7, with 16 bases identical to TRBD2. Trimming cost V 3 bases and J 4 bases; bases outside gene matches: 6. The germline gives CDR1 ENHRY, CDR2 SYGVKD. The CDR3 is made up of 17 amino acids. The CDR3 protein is CAISDPGTSGRGYEQYF. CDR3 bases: TGTGCCATCAGTGACCCCGGGACTAGCGGGAGGGGGTACGAGCAGTACTTC.

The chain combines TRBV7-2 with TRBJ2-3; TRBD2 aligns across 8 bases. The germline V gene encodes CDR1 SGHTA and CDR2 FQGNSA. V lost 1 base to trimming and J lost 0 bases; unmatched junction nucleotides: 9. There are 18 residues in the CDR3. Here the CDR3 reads CASSLVPLAGLSTDTQYF. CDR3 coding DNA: TGTGCCAGCAGCTTAGTCCCCCTAGCGGGCCTTAGCACAGATACGCAGTATTTT.

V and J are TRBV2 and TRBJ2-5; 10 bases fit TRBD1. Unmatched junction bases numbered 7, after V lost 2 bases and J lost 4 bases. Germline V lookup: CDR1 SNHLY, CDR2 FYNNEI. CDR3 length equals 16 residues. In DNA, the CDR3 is TGTGCCAGCAGTGAAAGTCCGACAGGGGGCGGAGAGACCCAGTACTTC. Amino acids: CASSESPTGGGETQYF.

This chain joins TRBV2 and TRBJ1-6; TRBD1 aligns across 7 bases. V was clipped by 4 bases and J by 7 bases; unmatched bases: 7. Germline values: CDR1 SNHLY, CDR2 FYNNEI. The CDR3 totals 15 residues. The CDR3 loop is CASSGEGGANSPLHF. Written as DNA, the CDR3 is TGTGCCAGCAGTGGAGAAGGGGGCGCAAATTCACCCCTCCACTTT.

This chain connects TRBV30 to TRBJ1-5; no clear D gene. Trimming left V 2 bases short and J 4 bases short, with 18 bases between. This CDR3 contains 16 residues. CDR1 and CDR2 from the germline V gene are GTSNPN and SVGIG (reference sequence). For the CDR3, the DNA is TGTGCCTGGAGTTCTAGAGACTTTTTGTGTAATCAGCCCCAGCATTTT. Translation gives CAWSSRDFLCNQPQHF.

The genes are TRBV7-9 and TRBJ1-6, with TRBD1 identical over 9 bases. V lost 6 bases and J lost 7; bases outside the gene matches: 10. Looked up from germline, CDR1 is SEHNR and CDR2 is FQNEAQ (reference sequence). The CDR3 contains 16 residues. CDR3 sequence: CASSYPGTGRNSPLHF. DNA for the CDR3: TGTGCCAGCAGTTACCCCGGGACAGGGAGGAATTCACCCCTCCACTTT.

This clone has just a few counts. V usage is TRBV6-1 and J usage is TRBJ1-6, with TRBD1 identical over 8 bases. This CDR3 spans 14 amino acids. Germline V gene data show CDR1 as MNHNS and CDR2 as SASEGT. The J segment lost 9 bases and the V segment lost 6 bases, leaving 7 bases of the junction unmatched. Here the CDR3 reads CASRRGQGASPLHF. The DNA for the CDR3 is TGTGCCAGCAGGAGGGGGCAGGGGGCTTCACCCCTCCACTTT.